The 14 T cell receptor beta chains reported below all come from one sample, sequenced in a study of T cell changes during pregnancy in multiple sclerosis. Produced via immunoSEQ multiplex PCR; TCRdb's table is partial and in-frame only. The sample contains 60,000 to 90,000 clones, 93% of which appear only once. Material: peripheral blood, obtained after pregnancy. The receptors here all came from a female donor in good health, enrolled as a control in a pregnancy study.

The rearrangement uses TRBV10-3 and TRBJ2-7; 10 nucleotides align to TRBD2. This CDR3 region has 15 residues. With V trimmed by 6 bases and J by 2 bases, 7 bases remained unmatched. CDR1 is ENHRY and CDR2 is SYGVKD in the germline V gene. The CDR3 protein is CAISRTSGDTYEQYF. The CDR3 nucleotides read TGTGCCATCAGCCGGACTAGCGGTGACACCTACGAGCAGTACTTC.

The chain links TRBV7-2 to TRBJ2-1; possibly TRBD2 for D (5 bases). This CDR3 comprises 15 residues. Germline CDR1 and CDR2: SGHTA and FQGNSA. The germline V and J ends were trimmed by 2 bases and 7 bases, with 15 bases remaining between them. The chain's CDR3 is CASSLSNRRENEQFF. CDR3 in DNA: TGTGCCAGCAGCTTATCGAACCGTAGGGAGAATGAGCAGTTCTTC.

The count of this clone is one. V gene TRBV27 combines with J gene TRBJ2-6; D is possibly TRBD2 (5 bases). The V end lost 6 bases, the J end lost 2 bases, and 11 bases lay between the germline ends. There are 15 residues in the CDR3. Germline V gene data show CDR1 as MNHEY and CDR2 as SMNVEV (reference sequence). Here the CDR3 DNA reads TGTGCCAGCAGCCCTCTTAGCGCTGGGGCCAACGTCCTGACTTTC. Translated, it gives CASSPLSAGANVLTF.

This clone was seen just once. CDR3 coding DNA: TGTGCCAGCAGCGACAGCACCGGGGAGCTGTTTTTT. This encodes CASSDSTGELFF. The chain is built from TRBV13 and TRBJ2-2; D may be TRBD1 (5 bases). From germline, CDR1 is PRHDT and CDR2 FYEKMQ (reference sequence). Between the trimmed V and J ends, which lost 5 bases and 4 bases, there was a span of 5 bases. The CDR3 sequence is 12 residues long.

The V gene is TRBV28, the J gene TRBJ2-7; 8 bases are a match to TRBD1. The CDR3 is made up of 14 amino acids. V gave up 7 bases and J gave up 2 bases; unmatched junction bases: 7. Looked up from germline, CDR1 is MDHEN and CDR2 is SYDVKM. CDR3 sequence (DNA): TGTGCCAGCACCCCAGGGGGCGGTGCCTACGAGCAGTACTTC. It codes for CASTPGGGAYEQYF.

V usage is TRBV28 and J usage is TRBJ2-3, with 11 bases matching TRBD2. Germline V gives CDR1 MDHEN, CDR2 SYDVKM. V dropped 7 bases and J dropped 11; count of bases not matched to a gene: 14. This CDR3 comprises 15 residues. CDR3 DNA: TGTGCCAGCACCGCCGGGACTAGCGGAGTCGGGGGGCAGTATTTT. Amino acid sequence: CASTAGTSGVGGQYF.

The rearrangement uses TRBV2 and TRBJ1-2; 9 bases align to TRBD1. The CDR3 sequence is 14 residues long. The V gene's germline CDR1 is SNHLY and CDR2 FYNNEI. The junction had 8 bases not matched to a gene; V was cut back by 5 bases and J by 7 bases. This CDR3 is CASSLQGAARGYTF. CDR3 DNA sequence: TGTGCCAGCAGTTTACAGGGGGCAGCGCGTGGCTACACCTTC.

The chain has TRBV6-5 and TRBJ2-3, with 7 bases identical to TRBD1. The J segment lost 5 bases and the V segment lost 4 bases, leaving 3 bases of the junction unmatched. Germline CDR1 is MNHEY and CDR2 is SVGAGI. This CDR3 has 13 residues. The CDR3 DNA is TGTGCCAGCAGTTCCCAGGGGGAAGATACGCAGTATTTT. Protein product: CASSSQGEDTQYF.

The genes are TRBV2 and TRBJ1-6; no firm D call. The germline V gene has CDR1 SNHLY and CDR2 FYNNEI. V was cut by 6 bases and J by 9 bases, with 18 bases left in between. This CDR3 is 15 amino acids long. The DNA for the CDR3 is TGTGCCAGCAGGGGGAGGGTCACCACAAGTTCACCCCTCCACTTT. It yields the protein CASRGRVTTSSPLHF.

This rearrangement joins TRBV6-1 to TRBJ2-1, with D possibly TRBD1 on 5 matching bases. V was trimmed by 5 bases and J by 4 bases, leaving 15 bases between them. There are 15 residues in the CDR3. Looked up from germline, CDR1 is MNHNS and CDR2 is SASEGT. CDR3 amino acids: CASSLQDRNYNEQFF. CDR3 nucleotides: TGTGCCAGCAGTTTACAGGACCGAAATTACAATGAGCAGTTCTTC.

The rearrangement joins TRBV9 to TRBJ2-3; D call uncertain. The CDR3 runs 13 residues. Germline V lookup: CDR1 SGDLS, CDR2 YYNGEE. Trimming removed 3 bases from V and 2 bases from J, with 7 bases in between. The CDR3 sequence: CASSEQNTDTQYF. As DNA, the CDR3 is TGTGCCAGCAGCGAACAGAACACAGATACGCAGTATTTT.

This chain connects TRBV9 to TRBJ2-7, with 11 bases lining up with TRBD2. The junction had 2 bases not matched to a gene; V was cut back by 3 bases and J by 0 bases. The germline V gene has CDR1 SGDLS and CDR2 YYNGEE. The CDR3 is 15 residues long. In DNA form, the CDR3 reads TGTGCCAGCAGCGGCACTAGCGGGGGCTCCTACGAGCAGTACTTC. Protein sequence: CASSGTSGGSYEQYF.

The rearrangement links TRBV5-5 to TRBJ2-5; the D gene is possibly TRBD2 (6 bases). Germline CDR1 SGHKS, CDR2 YYEKEE (reference sequence). V dropped 4 bases and J dropped 2 bases, with 18 bases sitting between them. CDR3 length: 16 amino acids. CDR3 sequence (DNA): TGTGCCAGCAGCCCCCTTTTGAGCGGGCTACAAGAGACCCAGTACTTC. This translates into CASSPLLSGLQETQYF. The full variable domain, in which reference TRBV5-5 and TRBJ2-5 provide the parts outside the CDR3, is DAGVTQSPTHLIKTRGQQVTLRCSPISGHKSVSWYQQVLGQGPQFIFQYYEKEERGRGNFPDRFSARQFPNYSSELNVNALLLGDSALYLCASSPLLSGLQETQYFGPGTRLLVL.

A few counts support this clone. The CDR3: CASSLAAVEGQNTEAFF. The CDR3 bases are TGTGCCAGCAGCTTGGCCGCCGTCGAGGGTCAGAACACTGAAGCTTTCTTT. The chain combines TRBV7-9 with TRBJ1-1; D ambiguous. CDR1 and CDR2 (germline): SEHNR, FQNEAQ (reference sequence). The CDR3 length is 17 residues. V gave up 3 bases and J gave up 1 base, with 18 bases separating them.